These 22 T cell receptor beta chains share one sample of origin, sequenced in a study of CD8+ T cells in alopecia areata (dated by TCRdb to the late 2010s). According to the study, the label for this sample's time point signals: baseline before oral tofacitinib. The library relied on the immunoSEQ multiplex PCR assay. RNA was extracted from all samples and reverse transcribed into cDNA as template for TCR sequencing. The immuneACCESS repertoire file appears here via TCRdb, limited to in-frame rearrangements. These files lack a portion of the clones; in checked studies, under half of the deficit traces to unresolved V genes, and the cause of the others is not known. The sample yields about 160,000 clones; over 70% were counted once. The top ten clones comprise less than 15% of the sample. Specimen: CD8+ T cells sorted from blood, collected at week 0. All receptors come from a human donor with alopecia areata.

There are a few counts of this clone. V is TRBV7-2 and J is TRBJ2-2; TRBD2 might be the D (5 bases). The germline V gene has CDR1 SGHTA and CDR2 FQGNSA. The CDR3 length is 15 residues. V was shortened by 1 base and J by 3 bases, with 9 bases between the two germline ends. The CDR3, as DNA: TGTGCCAGCAGCTTAGACTCGGGGTACACCGGGGAGCTGTTTTTT. This translates into CASSLDSGYTGELFF.

This clone has just one count. The J gene is TRBJ2-6, the V gene TRBV27; D is uncertain. Trimming stripped 4 bases from V and 2 bases from J, with 3 bases between. CDR3 length: 13 amino acids. CDR1 is MNHEY and CDR2 is SMNVEV in the germline V gene (reference sequence). Here the CDR3 reads CASSSTGANVLTF. The CDR3 nucleotides are TGTGCCAGCAGTTCAACTGGGGCCAACGTCCTGACTTTC.

The genes are TRBV4-1 and TRBJ2-7; TRBD2 agrees at 10 bases. V lost 0 bases to trimming and J lost 0 bases; unmatched junction nucleotides: 11. The germline V gene has CDR1 MGHRA and CDR2 YSYEKL. The CDR3 is made up of 19 amino acids. CDR3 region: CASSQEARFLAGVSYEQYF. The CDR3 coding sequence is TGCGCCAGCAGCCAAGAGGCCCGCTTCCTAGCGGGAGTCTCCTACGAGCAGTACTTC.

The chain employs TRBV9 and TRBJ1-2; 9 bases align to TRBD1. Germline V CDR1 and CDR2: SGDLS, YYNGEE. The CDR3 totals 15 residues. J was trimmed by 11 bases and V by 1 base; bases with no gene match: 12. The CDR3 nucleotides are TGTGCCAGCAGCGTAACCGGGACAGGGACTTCCTTTTACACCTTC. It is translated as CASSVTGTGTSFYTF.

J is TRBJ1-1 and V is TRBV4-2; TRBD1 is a possible D gene (6 bases). The CDR3 loop spans 13 amino acids. The germline gives CDR1 LGHNA, CDR2 YNFKEQ. V was pared by 5 bases and J by 8 bases, with 15 bases between. For the CDR3, the DNA is TGTGCCAGCAGCTCAAGGGGGGGCATGGAAGCTTTCTTT. This translates into CASSSRGGMEAFF.

Concerning this clone: The same CDR3 is also encoded by other DNA sequences in this sample. The chain has TRBV4-1 and TRBJ2-7; the D gene is possibly TRBD1 (5 bases). CDR1 MGHRA and CDR2 YSYEKL come from the germline V gene. The length of the CDR3 is 16 residues. V gave up 3 bases and J gave up 2 bases, with 17 bases separating them. CDR3 bases: TGCGCCAGCAGCCACAACACCGCCTGGGGCACCTACGAGCAGTACTTC. This encodes CASSHNTAWGTYEQYF.

This clone was observed a single time. A much more abundant neighbour one base away suggests this may be a read error. Other nucleotide sequences in the sample specify the same CDR3. This chain links TRBV19 with TRBJ2-1, with D possibly called TRBD1 or TRBD2 (7 bases each). Trimming took 5 bases from V and 4 from J, leaving 12 bases between them. The CDR3 spans 14 residues. Germline V gives CDR1 LNHDA, CDR2 SQIVND (reference sequence). The DNA for the CDR3 is TGTGCCAGTAGTCCAGGGGGGGATTACAATGAGCAGTTCTTC. This gives the protein CASSPGGDYNEQFF.

In regard to this clone: The junction and the germline gene differ at one end; a read error may be behind it. The gene calls are TRBV7-2 and TRBJ2-1; perhaps TRBD2 as D (5 bases). CDR1 and CDR2 from the germline V gene are SGHTA and FQGNSA. The CDR3 extends over 11 amino acids. This chain's CDR3 is CASRQTTSTLF. CDR3 coding DNA: TGTGCCAGCAGGCAGACTACCTCAACCCTCTTC.

The chain uses TRBV29-1 and TRBJ1-1, with D unresolved. CDR1 is SQVTM, CDR2 ANQGSEA, per germline. V was pared by 7 bases and J by 2 bases, with 17 bases between. The CDR3 consists of 14 residues. The CDR3 loop reads CSDTPGNNNTEAFF. CDR3 in DNA: TGCAGCGACACACCGGGAAATAATAACACTGAAGCTTTCTTT.

The chain has TRBV6-1 and TRBJ2-7, with a possible D match to TRBD1 (6 bases). The CDR3 covers 14 residues. The ends were cut back, 4 bases at V and 3 bases at J, with 13 bases in the middle. CDR1 is MNHNS, CDR2 SASEGT, per germline. The chain's CDR3 is CASSGTEELYEQYF. In DNA form, the CDR3 reads TGTGCCAGCAGTGGGACAGAGGAACTCTACGAGCAGTACTTC.

This rearrangement joins TRBV2 to TRBJ2-7; no reliable D call. This CDR3 contains 14 residues. V lost 8 bases and J 0 bases, leaving 14 bases between the germline ends. Germline-derived CDR1 and CDR2 are SNHLY and FYNNEI. The CDR3, as DNA: TGTGCCAGCGTGCCCGAAACATTCTCCTACGAGCAGTACTTC. Its translation: CASVPETFSYEQYF.

This chain joins TRBV9 and TRBJ2-1, with D possibly matching TRBD2 (6 bases). The V end lost 3 bases, the J end lost 8 bases, and 15 bases lay between the germline ends. The CDR3 loop spans 14 amino acids. Germline-derived CDR1 and CDR2 are SGDLS and YYNGEE. The CDR3 coding sequence is TGTGCCAGCAGCGCCGGCGGGAAGAGCGATGAGCAGTTCTTC. This encodes CASSAGGKSDEQFF.

This sequence joins TRBV7-9 and TRBJ2-7; 8 bases agree with TRBD1. Germline-derived CDR1 and CDR2 are SEHNR and FQNEAQ (reference sequence). Trimming at V came to 5 bases and at J to 2 bases, leaving 5 bases not matched to a gene. This CDR3 contains 14 residues. The DNA for the CDR3 is TGTGCCAGCAGCACTCTACAGGGGGCCTACGAGCAGTACTTC. Its protein is CASSTLQGAYEQYF.

CDR3 sequence (DNA): TGTGCCTGGAGTGTGGCTAGCGGGAGCTACGAGCAGTACTTC. Protein sequence: CAWSVASGSYEQYF. The V call is TRBV30, the J call TRBJ2-7; the match to TRBD2 covers 10 bases. This CDR3 spans 14 amino acids. Unmatched junction bases numbered 2, after V lost 0 bases and J lost 3 bases. Germline V gene sequence: CDR1 GTSNPN, CDR2 SVGIG (reference sequence).

The chain combines TRBV29-1 with TRBJ2-7; 10 bases are shared with TRBD1. Germline loops: CDR1 SQVTM, CDR2 ANQGSEA. This CDR3 spans 16 amino acids. V shed 1 base, J shed 2 bases, and the junction held 8 bases outside the gene matches. The DNA of the CDR3 is TGCAGCGTTGAAGCTACCGGGACAGGGGACCCCTACGAGCAGTACTTC. This translates into CSVEATGTGDPYEQYF.

The J gene is TRBJ2-1, the V gene TRBV18; TRBD1 aligns across 7 bases. The CDR3 has 17 amino acids. With 4 bases clipped from V and 4 bases from J, the junction kept 13 bases outside the gene matches. CDR1 KGHSH and CDR2 LQKENI come from the germline V gene. The CDR3 here is CASSLATGTEKYNEQFF. Written as DNA, the CDR3 is TGTGCCAGCTCACTAGCTACCGGGACAGAGAAGTACAATGAGCAGTTCTTC.

In nucleotides, the CDR3 is TGTGCCAGCAGCTTATTGGACTACAATGAGCAGTTCTTC. Residues: CASSLLDYNEQFF. The chain uses TRBV7-9 and TRBJ2-1; D is undetermined. V dropped 2 bases and J dropped 3 bases, with 5 bases sitting between them. CDR3 length equals 13 residues. CDR1 and CDR2 (germline): SEHNR, FQNEAQ (reference sequence).

This clone came up a few times. The chain uses TRBV5-1 and TRBJ2-7; TRBD1 aligns across 9 bases. Looked up from germline, CDR1 is SGHRS and CDR2 is YFSETQ. The CDR3 runs 15 residues. V shed 2 bases, J shed 7 bases, and the junction held 10 bases outside the gene matches. In DNA, the CDR3 is TGCGCCAGCAGCTTCCCGACAGGGGGAGAGGTGGAGCAGTACTTC. Its translation is CASSFPTGGEVEQYF.

J is TRBJ1-3 and V is TRBV11-2; D is ambiguous. The germline CDR1 and CDR2 sequences are SGHAT and FQNNGV. The CDR3 has 15 residues. V was pared by 1 base and J by 0 bases, with 7 bases between. This CDR3 is CASSLGRSSGNTIYF. In DNA form, the CDR3 reads TGTGCCAGCAGCTTAGGACGCAGCTCTGGAAACACCATATATTTT. Full variable domain (missing parts from reference TRBV11-2 and TRBJ1-3): EAGVAQSPRYKIIEKRQSVAFWCNPISGHATLYWYQQILGQGPKLLIQFQNNGVVDDSQLPKDRFSAERLKGVDSTLKIQPAKLEDSAVYLCASSLGRSSGNTIYFGEGSWLTVV.

The chain recombines TRBV15 with TRBJ1-2; the D is unclear. The V end was cut by 2 bases, the J end by 2 bases, with 9 bases between. Looked up from germline, CDR1 is LNHNV and CDR2 is YYDKDF (reference sequence). This CDR3 is built from 14 residues. CDR3 sequence: CATSRPTVNYGYTF. CDR3 nucleotide sequence: TGTGCCACCAGCAGACCCACAGTGAACTATGGCTACACCTTC.

This clone was observed once. V gene TRBV30 combines with J gene TRBJ2-1; weak D call: TRBD1 (5 bases). V lost 4 bases and J lost 0, with 13 bases in between. The CDR3 covers 15 residues. Looked up from germline, CDR1 is GTSNPN and CDR2 is SVGIG (reference sequence). The CDR3 spells CAWTTGESSYNEQFF. For the CDR3, the DNA is TGTGCCTGGACTACAGGTGAGAGCTCCTACAATGAGCAGTTCTTC.

This chain connects TRBV27 to TRBJ2-7; 9 bases line up with TRBD1. Looked up from germline, CDR1 is MNHEY and CDR2 is SMNVEV (reference sequence). V shed 2 bases and J 2 bases; nucleotides not matched to a gene: 7. This CDR3 has 16 amino acids. DNA for the CDR3: TGTGCCAGCAGTTTACTGACAGGGGGAGGGACCTACGAGCAGTACTTC. Translated, it gives CASSLLTGGGTYEQYF.